This entry lists 26 T cell receptor beta chains sequenced from one sample in a study of blood T cell repertoires in COVID-19. Some clones are missing from TCRdb's copy, which holds only in-frame ones; the method was immunoSEQ multiplex PCR. This table holds roughly 70,000 clones, approximately 80% found once. The sequencing input was peripheral blood. The receptor source for this set is a human donor in a cohort sampled during active COVID-19.

The chain combines TRBV10-3 with TRBJ2-2, with 7 bases lining up with TRBD2. CDR3 length equals 15 residues. Germline CDR1 reads ENHRY; CDR2 reads SYGVKD. V trimming: 6 bases; J trimming: 2 bases; junction bases outside the gene matches: 6. CDR3 in amino acids: CAIRASGINTGELFF. The CDR3 bases are TGTGCCATCAGAGCTAGCGGAATTAACACCGGGGAGCTGTTTTTT.

Ten or more counts support this clone. The gene calls are TRBV29-1 and TRBJ1-1; 10 bases are shared with TRBD1. The germline V gene encodes CDR1 SQVTM and CDR2 ANQGSEA. The CDR3 loop spans 13 amino acids. The trim removed 6 bases at V and 2 bases at J, leaving 3 bases unmatched. The CDR3 sequence: CSVGQGTNTEAFF. CDR3 coding DNA: TGCAGCGTGGGACAGGGGACAAACACTGAAGCTTTCTTT.

In this sample, this clone turned up once. This chain connects TRBV12-3 or TRBV12-4 to TRBJ2-5, with 9 bases that match TRBD1. Trimming cost V 6 bases and J 5 bases; bases outside gene matches: 4. This CDR3 is built from 13 residues. The CDR3 is CASSRGQGETQYF. The CDR3 bases are TGTGCCAGCAGCCGCGGACAGGGGGAGACCCAGTACTTC.

The chain employs TRBV12-3 or TRBV12-4 and TRBJ1-1, with D tentatively TRBD1 (6 bases). The CDR3 loop spans 13 amino acids. V was pared by 2 bases and J by 6 bases, with 10 bases between. The CDR3 protein is CASSLNRDPEAFF. In DNA form, the CDR3 reads TGTGCCAGCAGTTTAAACAGGGACCCTGAAGCTTTCTTT.

This chain connects TRBV20-1 to TRBJ2-1; a weak D match, TRBD2 (6 bases). The V end was cut by 3 bases, the J end by 2 bases, with 11 bases between. CDR3 length: 14 residues. CDR1 and CDR2 from the germline V gene are DFQATT and SNEGSKA (reference sequence). CDR3 region: CSASTGAAYNEQFF. The CDR3 nucleotides read TGCAGTGCTAGTACGGGAGCGGCCTACAATGAGCAGTTCTTC.

The CDR3 DNA follows: TGTGCCAGCAGCCTGGTAGGAGGGGAGCAGTTCTTC. Protein sequence: CASSLVGGEQFF. The rearrangement links TRBV11-2 to TRBJ2-1; TRBD2 might be the D (6 bases). The CDR3 runs 12 residues. Trimming cost V 5 bases and J 10 bases, with 12 bases left between them. Germline V gene lookup returns CDR1 SGHAT and CDR2 FQNNGV.

This clone was counted a few times. This rearrangement joins TRBV5-1 to TRBJ1-1; 8 bases map to TRBD1. Germline V gene sequence: CDR1 SGHRS, CDR2 YFSETQ. The V and J ends lost 3 bases and 4 bases, in that order; junction bases with no gene match: 8. The CDR3 runs 15 residues. DNA of the CDR3: TGCGCCAGCAGCTCCGGACAGGGCGTAGGCACTGAAGCTTTCTTT. The encoded protein is CASSSGQGVGTEAFF.

The V and J genes are TRBV28 and TRBJ1-4; tentative D call: TRBD1 (6 bases). The germline CDR1 and CDR2 sequences are MDHEN and SYDVKM. V lost 10 bases to trimming and J lost 6 bases, with 18 bases between them. This CDR3 has 14 residues. The CDR3 protein is CATRGGAKYEKLFF. The DNA for the CDR3 is TGTGCCACCCGGGGGGGGGCTAAATATGAAAAACTGTTTTTT.

This sequence joins TRBV29-1 and TRBJ1-1, with D perhaps TRBD1 (6 bases). Germline V gives CDR1 SQVTM, CDR2 ANQGSEA. This CDR3 is 15 amino acids long. V was clipped by 5 bases and J by 1 base, with 17 bases between them. The CDR3 region is CSVIRDTYPNTEAFF. CDR3 in DNA: TGCAGCGTTATCAGGGACACCTACCCGAACACTGAAGCTTTCTTT.

The chain carries TRBV6-2 or TRBV6-3 and TRBJ1-5; D call uncertain. The CDR3 consists of 16 residues. V lost 2 bases and J lost 5, with 16 bases in between. The V gene's germline CDR1 is MNHEY and CDR2 SVGEGT. The CDR3 nucleotides read TGTGCCAGCAGTTACGGTCCCGGGGATGGGCATCAGCCCCAGCATTTT. It specifies CASSYGPGDGHQPQHF.

This rearrangement joins TRBV6-1 to TRBJ2-3; tentative D call: TRBD2 (6 bases). The germline CDR1 and CDR2 sequences are MNHNS and SASEGT. The V gene lost 1 base and the J gene lost 2 bases, with 10 bases spanning the gap. CDR3 length: 15 amino acids. The CDR3 loop reads CASSEGSGNTDTQYF. CDR3 sequence (DNA): TGTGCCAGCAGTGAAGGTAGCGGAAACACAGATACGCAGTATTTT.

The chain has TRBV23-1 and TRBJ1-2; 7 bases are shared with TRBD1. TRBV23-1 is noted as an ORF with a role that remains uncertain. The CDR3 is 13 amino acids. V shed 2 bases, J shed 7 bases, and the junction held 4 bases outside the gene matches. This chain's CDR3 is CASSQDRDRGYTF. CDR3 bases: TGCGCCAGCAGTCAAGACAGGGATCGTGGCTACACCTTC.

The chain employs TRBV27 and TRBJ1-6; 10 bases align to TRBD1. Trimming took 3 bases from V and 7 from J; bases not matched to a gene: 0. The CDR3 totals 14 residues. Germline assignment: CDR1 MNHEY and CDR2 SMNVEV (reference sequence). Written as DNA, the CDR3 is TGTGCCAGCAGTTTGGACAGGGGGAATTCACCCCTCCACTTT. Its protein product is CASSLDRGNSPLHF.

This rearrangement joins TRBV9 to TRBJ2-1, with D possibly matching TRBD2 (6 bases). Trimming cost V 4 bases and J 10 bases, with 18 bases left between them. The CDR3 is made up of 14 amino acids. CDR1 and CDR2 from the germline V gene are SGDLS and YYNGEE. The CDR3 is CASSLTQGAGEQFF. In nucleotides, the CDR3 is TGTGCCAGCAGCCTTACTCAAGGGGCGGGGGAGCAGTTCTTC.

V usage is TRBV6-1 and J usage is TRBJ2-3; no reliable D call. V gave up 3 bases and J gave up 5 bases, with 24 bases separating them. CDR3 length equals 18 residues. Per the germline V gene, CDR1 is MNHNS and CDR2 is SASEGT. DNA for the CDR3: TGTGCCAGCAGTGATCACGGTTTGGAAGCGCTTCTGATAGATACGCAGTATTTT. Translation gives CASSDHGLEALLIDTQYF.

V gene TRBV7-9 combines with J gene TRBJ2-1; TRBD2 matches at 10 bases. Germline V gene lookup returns CDR1 SEHNR and CDR2 FQNEAQ (reference sequence). The CDR3 is 14 residues long. V shed 7 bases, J shed 5 bases, and the junction held 5 bases outside the gene matches. CDR3 sequence reads: CASNPGLADNEQFF. Here the CDR3 DNA reads TGTGCCAGCAACCCCGGACTAGCGGACAATGAGCAGTTCTTC.

This chain joins TRBV3-1 (or the pseudogene TRBV3-2) and TRBJ1-4; 9 bases are a match to TRBD1. V was pared by 3 bases and J by 7 bases, with 6 bases of the junction left unmatched. The CDR3 extends over 15 amino acids. Germline V gene lookup returns CDR1 LGHDT and CDR2 YNNKEL (reference sequence). This chain's CDR3 is CASSQLTGGSEKLFF. CDR3 sequence (DNA): TGTGCCAGCAGCCAGCTTACAGGGGGCAGTGAAAAACTGTTTTTT.

V and J are TRBV7-8 and TRBJ2-7; D gene uncertain. The CDR3 has 13 amino acids. The germline V and J ends were trimmed by 5 bases and 2 bases, with 10 bases remaining between them. CDR1 and CDR2 from the germline V gene are SGHVS and FQNEAQ. The CDR3 DNA reads TGTGCCAGCAGCCGCGACACAACCTACGAGCAGTACTTC. Its protein product is CASSRDTTYEQYF.

With respect to this clone: Distinct nucleotide sequences in the sample also encode this CDR3. The rearrangement uses TRBV12-5 and TRBJ2-7, with TRBD2 identical over 9 bases. CDR1 and CDR2 from the germline V gene are LGHNT and FRNRAP. Unmatched junction bases numbered 6, after V lost 3 bases and J lost 6 bases. The CDR3 sequence is 14 residues long. DNA for the CDR3: TGTGCTAGTGGTTTATGGGCGGGGGGGGGCGAGCAGTACTTC. Translation: CASGLWAGGGEQYF.

The rearrangement joins TRBV11-2 to TRBJ1-3, with a weak D call TRBD1 (5 bases). CDR1 is SGHAT, CDR2 FQNNGV, per germline. Trimming removed 1 base from V and 0 bases from J, with 13 bases in between. This CDR3 has 17 residues. For the CDR3, the DNA is TGTGCCAGCAGCTTAGTGGGGGGTTGGGGCTCTGGAAACACCATATATTTT. This gives the protein CASSLVGGWGSGNTIYF.

This clone was found a few times. V is TRBV5-6 and J is TRBJ1-2; a possible D gene is TRBD1 (5 bases). Germline CDR1 reads SGHDT; CDR2 reads YYEEEE. This CDR3 comprises 15 residues. Trimming stripped 1 base from V and 4 bases from J, with 14 bases between. The CDR3 reads CASSLSLGRAYGYTF. The CDR3 DNA reads TGTGCCAGCAGCTTGTCTCTCGGCAGGGCCTATGGCTACACCTTC.

This rearrangement joins TRBV24-1 to TRBJ2-5; 14 bases are shared with TRBD2. The J segment lost 4 bases and the V segment lost 2 bases, leaving 5 bases of the junction unmatched. Germline V gives CDR1 KGHDR, CDR2 SFDVKD. The CDR3 is 17 residues long. DNA of the CDR3: TGTGCCACCAGTGATTCCGGGACTAGCGGGAGAGGAGAGACCCAGTACTTC. Its translation is CATSDSGTSGRGETQYF.

This rearrangement joins TRBV5-1 to TRBJ2-1, with TRBD2 matching 7 bases. After removal of 4 bases from V and 4 bases from J, the junction contained 11 bases not matched to a gene. The CDR3 has 16 amino acids. Looked up from germline, CDR1 is SGHRS and CDR2 is YFSETQ. The CDR3: CASSPGTIQPYNEQFF. The CDR3 nucleotides read TGCGCCAGCAGCCCCGGGACTATTCAACCGTACAATGAGCAGTTCTTC.

CDR3 bases: TGCGCCAGCAGCCACCAGGGGGAATATGGCTACACCTTC. Translating it yields CASSHQGEYGYTF. The chain links TRBV4-1 to TRBJ1-2; 7 bases align to TRBD1. CDR1 is MGHRA and CDR2 is YSYEKL in the germline V gene. V was pared by 3 bases and J by 5 bases, with 3 bases of the junction left unmatched. The CDR3 runs to 13 residues.

The CDR3 DNA sequence: TGTGCCAGCAGCTTATTAGAACCCACCACAGGGGGCAGGAACGAGCAGTACTTC. Encoded protein: CASSLLEPTTGGRNEQYF. The V and J genes are TRBV5-4 and TRBJ2-7; 9 bases are a match to TRBD1. The ends lost 2 bases at V and 5 bases at J; junction bases unmatched: 17. Germline lookup yields CDR1 SGHNT and CDR2 YYREEE (reference sequence). CDR3 length: 18 residues.

The rearrangement joins TRBV6-1 to TRBJ2-7, with D tentatively TRBD2 (6 bases). There are 15 residues in the CDR3. In germline, CDR1 is MNHNS, CDR2 SASEGT. V was shortened by 0 bases and J by 5 bases, with 14 bases between the two germline ends. The CDR3 nucleotides are TGTGCCAGCAGTGAAGCGAGGCTAGCGCGTCACGAGCAGTACTTC. Translated: CASSEARLARHEQYF.